The 18 T cell receptor beta chains below all came from one sample that was sequenced in a study of CD8+CD57+ T cells in acquired aplastic anemia. The study profiled TCR beta VDJ and CDR3 using genomic DNA as template. MiXCR, applied by TCRdb to the reads, yields one record per CDR3 protein. The data contain about 160,000 distinct CDR3 sequences, about 50% of them singletons. The authors sequenced patients whose flow cytometry had shown CD8+CD57+ cell expansion. The sequencing input was sorted CD4+, CD8+, or CD8+CD57+ T cells (not recorded which) from PBMCs. The receptors here all came from a human donor with aplastic anemia.

This clonotype was picked up many times. The CDR3 DNA reads TGTGCCAGCAGCTTAGTAGGGGGACTAGCGCTGAACAATGAGCAGTTCTTC. Translation gives CASSLVGGLALNNEQFF. The chain employs TRBV7-2 and TRBJ2-1, with 10 nucleotides matching TRBD2. Germline CDR1 and CDR2: SGHTA and FQGNSA. This CDR3 contains 17 residues. V trimming: 1 base; J trimming: 5 bases; junction bases outside the gene matches: 8.

The rearrangement links TRBV29-1 to TRBJ2-7; D may be TRBD2 (7 bases). CDR3 length: 13 residues. Germline lookup yields CDR1 SQVTM and CDR2 ANQGSEA. V lost 6 bases, J lost 3 bases, and 15 bases lay in between. The CDR3 loop reads CSVGGLGGYEQYF. The CDR3 coding sequence is TGCAGCGTGGGGGGGCTGGGCGGCTACGAGCAGTACTTC.

There are a few counts of this clonotype. The chain is built from TRBV2 and TRBJ2-1, with 10 bases aligning to TRBD2. The junction had 8 bases not matched to a gene; V was cut back by 3 bases and J by 9 bases. Germline CDR1 is SNHLY and CDR2 is FYNNEI. This CDR3 is built from 15 residues. This CDR3 reads CASSEILAGEGEQFF. The DNA of the CDR3 is TGTGCCAGCAGTGAGATCCTAGCGGGAGAGGGTGAGCAGTTCTTC.

As regards this clonotype: This may come from a read error, since a much larger clone is one base off. V gene TRBV11-1 combines with J gene TRBJ2-3; TRBD1 agrees at 7 bases. Germline loops: CDR1 SGHAT, CDR2 FQDESV (reference sequence). After removal of 5 bases from V and 5 bases from J, the junction contained 16 bases not matched to a gene. This CDR3 is 17 amino acids long. Here the CDR3 DNA reads TGTGCCAGCAGCGCAGTACTTCAGACAGGGTCCTTAGATACGCAGTATTTT. Translating it yields CASSAVLQTGSLDTQYF.

The sample holds many counts of this clonotype. The chain links TRBV7-6 to TRBJ2-7; D possibly corresponds to TRBD2 (6 bases). The CDR3 totals 15 residues. Germline V gene lookup returns CDR1 SGHVS and CDR2 FNYEAQ. V was shortened by 5 bases and J by 2 bases, with 16 bases between the two germline ends. CDR3 in amino acids: CASSPFQRATYEQYF. In nucleotides, the CDR3 is TGTGCCAGCAGCCCGTTCCAGCGGGCAACCTACGAGCAGTACTTC.

This clonotype was recorded many times. V and J are TRBV6-2 or TRBV6-3 and TRBJ1-4; D unclear. This CDR3 comprises 13 residues. V lost 8 bases and J 0 bases, leaving 7 bases between the germline ends. Germline CDR1 MNHEY, CDR2 SVGEGT. CDR3 protein: CASLGATNEKLFF. The CDR3 DNA sequence: TGTGCCAGCTTGGGTGCAACTAATGAAAAACTGTTTTTT.

This clonotype appeared many times. This chain joins TRBV6-5 and TRBJ2-5; the match to TRBD1 covers 8 bases. Germline V lookup: CDR1 MNHEY, CDR2 SVGAGI. The CDR3 sequence is 16 residues long. Trimming cost V 2 bases and J 4 bases; bases outside gene matches: 9. CDR3 region: CASSYPDRGVGETQYF. Here the CDR3 DNA reads TGTGCCAGCAGTTACCCAGACAGGGGTGTGGGAGAGACCCAGTACTTC.

The genes are TRBV9 and TRBJ2-3, with a tentative D call TRBD2 (6 bases). Trimming took off 1 base at V and 6 bases at J, with 15 bases between the two ends. Germline assignment: CDR1 SGDLS and CDR2 YYNGEE. The CDR3 contains 15 residues. The DNA for the CDR3 is TGTGCCAGCAGCGTAAATGGAGGGGCAGGTGATACGCAGTATTTT. Protein: CASSVNGGAGDTQYF. Full variable domain (missing parts from reference TRBV9 and TRBJ2-3): DSGVTQTPKHLITATGQRVTLRCSPRSGDLSVYWYQQSLDQGLQFLIQYYNGEERAKGNILERFSAQQFPDLHSELNLSSLELGDSALYFCASSVNGGAGDTQYFGPGTRLTVL.

This clonotype was seen ten or more times. The V gene is TRBV5-5, the J gene TRBJ2-7, with a tentative D call TRBD1 (6 bases). This CDR3 has 16 amino acids. Trimming left V 2 bases short and J 5 bases short, with 20 bases between. The germline V gene encodes CDR1 SGHKS and CDR2 YYEKEE (reference sequence). The CDR3 sequence is CASSFGQQRVIHEQYF. The CDR3 DNA reads as TGTGCCAGCAGCTTCGGACAGCAAAGGGTCATCCACGAGCAGTACTTC. Together with reference TRBV5-5 and TRBJ2-7, the CDR3 gives the full variable domain: DAGVTQSPTHLIKTRGQQVTLRCSPISGHKSVSWYQQVLGQGPQFIFQYYEKEERGRGNFPDRFSARQFPNYSSELNVNALLLGDSALYLCASSFGQQRVIHEQYFGPGTRLTVT.

This clonotype showed up many times. J is TRBJ1-6 and V is TRBV9; D is unclear. The CDR3 runs to 13 residues. Germline CDR1 reads SGDLS; CDR2 reads YYNGEE. Deletions cut 3 bases from V and 7 bases from J, with 8 bases between. CDR3 nucleotides: TGTGCCAGCAGCGGAGGAGCAAATTCACCCCTCCACTTT. Residues: CASSGGANSPLHF.

This clonotype occurred once. The junction departs from the called germline gene at one end, perhaps through a read error. V is TRBV4-1 and J is TRBJ1-6; D is unresolved. The length of the CDR3 is 15 residues. Germline-derived CDR1 and CDR2 are MGHRA and YSYEKL. The CDR3 region has the DNA TGCGCCAGCAGCCAAGACGGACTTTATAATTCACCGCTCCACTTT. Amino acids: CASSQDGLYNSPLHF.

The V call is TRBV25-1, the J call TRBJ2-1; 7 bases are shared with TRBD1. Germline V CDR1 and CDR2: MGHDK, SYGVNS. CDR3 length: 15 amino acids. V shed 3 bases and J 5 bases; nucleotides not matched to a gene: 7. The CDR3 bases are TGTGCCAGCAGTGACCCCGGGACAGTAGACAATGAGCAGTTCTTC. Translating it yields CASSDPGTVDNEQFF.

The chain recombines TRBV7-2 with TRBJ2-2; D not certain. V was cut by 4 bases and J by 6 bases, with 15 bases left in between. The V gene's germline CDR1 is SGHTA and CDR2 FQGNSA. The CDR3 is 15 amino acids. This CDR3 reads CASSYGVGRAGELFF. The CDR3 DNA reads as TGTGCCAGCAGCTACGGAGTCGGTAGGGCCGGGGAGCTGTTTTTT.

This clonotype has only a few counts. The V gene is TRBV19, the J gene TRBJ2-1, with a weak D call TRBD1 (5 bases). CDR1 is LNHDA and CDR2 is SQIVND in the germline V gene (reference sequence). V was trimmed by 5 bases and J by 5 bases, leaving 13 bases between them. This CDR3 has 14 amino acids. CDR3 loop: CASSLDRDNNEQFF. The CDR3 DNA reads as TGTGCCAGTAGTCTCGACAGAGATAACAATGAGCAGTTCTTC.

The J gene is TRBJ2-7, the V gene TRBV9; 10 positions match TRBD1. CDR3 length: 15 residues. Germline CDR1 is SGDLS and CDR2 is YYNGEE. Trimming cost V 4 bases and J 5 bases; bases outside gene matches: 9. CDR3 in DNA: TGTGCCAGCAGCTCGGGCCGACAGGGGGCTCACGAGCAGTACTTC. It encodes CASSSGRQGAHEQYF.

A note on this clonotype: This may be a read error: a much more frequent sequence differs by one nucleotide. The rearrangement uses TRBV6-5 and TRBJ2-1, with 11 bases identical to TRBD2. The CDR3 has 15 amino acids. CDR1 is MNHEY, CDR2 SVGAGI, per germline. CDR3: CASSASGRNYIEQFF. CDR3 coding DNA: TGTGCCAGCAGCGCTAGCGGGAGGAACTACATTGAGCAGTTCTTC.

This rearrangement joins TRBV10-3 to TRBJ1-2, with D perhaps TRBD1 (5 bases). The CDR3 contains 11 residues. Germline V CDR1 and CDR2: ENHRY, SYGVKD. Between the trimmed V and J ends, which lost 7 bases and 7 bases, there was a span of 10 bases. The CDR3 protein is CAITGGIGYTF. DNA for the CDR3: TGTGCCATCACTGGGGGGATTGGCTACACCTTC.

This clonotype was recorded at least ten times. V and J are TRBV6-5 and TRBJ2-3; 9 bases map to TRBD2. CDR3 length: 14 amino acids. Germline trimming cut 7 bases from V and 6 bases from J; bases unmatched to any gene: 8. Per the germline V gene, CDR1 is MNHEY and CDR2 is SVGAGI. The CDR3, as DNA: TGTGCCAGCACCAGCCTAGCGGGGCCCGATACGCAGTATTTT. It codes for CASTSLAGPDTQYF.